These 8 T cell receptor beta chains share one sample of origin, sequenced in a study of neoadjuvant nivolumab and ipilimumab in lung cancer. Here immunoSEQ multiplex PCR was the method, and the copy in TCRdb shows in-frame clones only, minus some. Of about 20,000 clones listed, 76% were seen once; the top ten hold approximately 8%. This sample comprised tumor tissue, obtained after neoadjuvant nivolumab, alone or with ipilimumab, at or shortly before surgery. The source is an adult with non-small cell lung cancer.

The chain joins TRBV5-1 to TRBJ1-2; D ambiguous. Germline CDR1 and CDR2: SGHRS and YFSETQ. The V end was cut by 4 bases, the J end by 8 bases, with 18 bases between. The CDR3 covers 14 residues. As DNA, the CDR3 is TGCGCCAGCAGCGAAGCGGAATCGCGCGAGGGCTACACCTTC. Protein: CASSEAESREGYTF.

The chain carries TRBV11-2 and TRBJ1-2; D is ambiguous. Trimming shortened V by 1 base and J by 7 bases, and 10 bases separated the two germline ends. CDR1 is SGHAT, CDR2 FQNNGV, per germline. The CDR3 runs to 13 residues. CDR3 residues: CASSLGDRVGYTF. The CDR3, as DNA: TGTGCCAGCAGCTTAGGTGATAGGGTTGGCTACACCTTC.

The J gene is TRBJ2-5, the V gene TRBV4-2; 9 nucleotides line up with TRBD1. V was clipped by 5 bases and J by 4 bases; unmatched bases: 11. Germline CDR1 reads LGHNA; CDR2 reads YNFKEQ. There are 16 residues in the CDR3. CDR3 sequence reads: CASSVRQGDLGETQYF. Here the CDR3 DNA reads TGTGCCAGCAGCGTCCGACAGGGGGATTTAGGAGAGACCCAGTACTTC.

The chain links TRBV7-2 to TRBJ1-1; D uncertain. Trimming took off 1 base at V and 5 bases at J, with 8 bases between the two ends. The length of the CDR3 is 13 residues. In germline, CDR1 is SGHTA, CDR2 FQGNSA. CDR3 bases: TGTGCCAGCAGCTTAGGGAAAGGGACTGAAGCTTTCTTT. Encoded protein: CASSLGKGTEAFF.

The chain combines TRBV10-1 with TRBJ2-3; D is uncertain. Germline assignment: CDR1 WNHNN and CDR2 SYGVQD (reference sequence). This CDR3 is 15 amino acids long. Trimming cost V 3 bases and J 1 base, with 11 bases left between them. In DNA form, the CDR3 reads TGCGCCAGCAGTGACGGCAGTGCGGGCACAGATACGCAGTATTTT. It encodes CASSDGSAGTDTQYF.

This rearrangement joins TRBV14 to TRBJ1-2; D call uncertain. Per the germline V gene, CDR1 is SGHDN and CDR2 is FVKESK. The ends were cut back, 0 bases at V and 1 base at J, with 3 bases in the middle. This CDR3 contains 13 residues. The DNA of the CDR3 is TGTGCCAGCAGCCAAGACCGTAACTATGGCTACACCTTC. Residues: CASSQDRNYGYTF. Full variable domain (remainder filled in from reference TRBV14 and TRBJ1-2): EAGVTQFPSHSVIEKGQTVTLRCDPISGHDNLYWYRRVMGKEIKFLLHFVKESKQDESGMPNNRFLAERTGGTYSTLKVQPAELEDSGVYFCASSQDRNYGYTFGSGTRLTVV.

The chain uses TRBV19 and TRBJ1-1; tentative D call: TRBD1 (5 bases). Looked up from germline, CDR1 is LNHDA and CDR2 is SQIVND (reference sequence). The CDR3 covers 15 residues. V was trimmed by 3 bases and J by 2 bases, leaving 13 bases between them. The chain's CDR3 is CASSIPGDPNTEAFF. CDR3 nucleotides: TGTGCCAGTAGTATCCCCGGGGACCCAAACACTGAAGCTTTCTTT.

J is TRBJ2-2 and V is TRBV5-4, with 8 bases identical to TRBD2. The V gene end was trimmed by 2 bases and the J gene end by 0 bases; junction bases not matched to a gene: 3. This CDR3 contains 16 residues. Germline V gene lookup returns CDR1 SGHNT and CDR2 YYREEE (reference sequence). The CDR3 loop reads CASSFSAGANTGELFF. The CDR3 DNA reads as TGTGCCAGCAGCTTTTCAGCGGGGGCGAACACCGGGGAGCTGTTTTTT.